A selection of T cell receptor beta chains follows, all from one sample in a study of cytotoxic CD8 clonotypes in ibrutinib-treated CLL. Only in-frame clones appear in the TCRdb table, and some are missing; sequencing was by immunoSEQ multiplex PCR. This sample yields nearly 100,000 clones, of which 70% to 85% are seen a single time; about 29% belongs to the top ten. Sequencing used PBMCs, obtained after 12 months of ibrutinib treatment. The receptors stem from a human donor with chronic lymphocytic leukemia. The CDR3 runs from the conserved cysteine through the conserved F or W. A D gene is named only where the DNA matches it firmly. Size tells how often a clone was seen (once, few, many) or the class of an expanded clone, and some rows leave it out.

V gene	J gene	clone size	D gene	CDR3 length	CDR3 protein	CDR3 DNA
TRBV5-1	TRBJ2-1	once	TRBD2	19	CASSRSEGASSGGYNEQFF	TGCGCCAGCAGCCGCTCGGAAGGGGCTTCTAGCGGGGGCTACAATGAGCAGTTCTTC
TRBV28	TRBJ2-4	.	.	16	CASSSVRERAKNIQYF	TGTGCCAGCAGTTCTGTCAGGGAAAGAGCCAAAAACATTCAGTACTTC
TRBV11-2	TRBJ2-7	.	TRBD1	16	CASSLDVGQGEYEQYF	TGTGCCAGCAGCTTAGATGTTGGACAGGGAGAATACGAGCAGTACTTC
TRBV6-5	TRBJ2-5	.	TRBD2	15	CASSRLAGTQETQYF	TGTGCCAGCAGTCGACTAGCGGGGACGCAAGAGACCCAGTACTTC
TRBV5-1	TRBJ2-7	.	.	15	CASSLATGYGDEQYF	TGCGCCAGCAGCTTGGCAACGGGTTACGGCGACGAGCAGTACTTC
TRBV7-2	TRBJ2-5	.	.	15	CASSPRGSGGETQYF	TGTGCCAGCAGCCCGAGGGGGTCGGGTGGGGAGACCCAGTACTTC
TRBV30	TRBJ1-3	few	TRBD1	16	CAWSPQGGVSGNTIYF	TGTGCCTGGAGTCCACAGGGGGGGGTTTCTGGAAACACCATATATTTT
TRBV5-1	TRBJ1-2	.	.	15	CASSSGGDRSYGYTF	TGCGCCAGCAGCTCTGGGGGAGACAGAAGCTATGGCTACACCTTC
TRBV13	TRBJ1-1	once	TRBD1	16	CASSLFPPGGATEAFF	TGTGCCAGCAGCTTATTCCCTCCAGGGGGCGCCACTGAAGCTTTCTTT
TRBV7-2	TRBJ2-1	.	.	15	CASSLGPSNYNEQFF	TGTGCCAGCAGCTTGGGCCCGTCGAATTACAATGAGCAGTTCTTC
TRBV4-1	TRBJ2-1	.	.	13	CASSQDQGLEQFF	TGCGCCAGCAGCCAAGATCAAGGGCTTGAGCAGTTCTTC
TRBV4-1	TRBJ2-7	.	.	18	CASSQGEQQSLTSYEQYF	TGCGCCAGCAGCCAAGGGGAACAACAGTCCCTTACCTCCTACGAGCAGTACTTC
TRBV10-3	TRBJ2-3	once	TRBD2	15	CAISEPVAGGHTQYF	TGTGCCATCAGTGAGCCCGTAGCGGGGGGACATACGCAGTATTTT
TRBV6-1	TRBJ2-1	.	.	13	CASSDIARNEQFF	TGTGCCAGCAGTGATATAGCGCGGAATGAGCAGTTCTTC
TRBV6-6	TRBJ1-2	.	.	14	CASRPGGADYGYTF	TGTGCCAGCAGGCCTGGGGGCGCGGACTATGGCTACACCTTC
TRBV11-3	TRBJ2-2	.	.	15	CASSSFDPNTGELFF	TGTGCCAGCAGCTCCTTTGACCCGAACACCGGGGAGCTGTTTTTT
TRBV28	TRBJ1-5	.	.	14	CASSSGIRVQPQHF	TGTGCCAGCAGTTCCGGCATCAGGGTCCAGCCCCAGCATTTT
TRBV18	TRBJ1-6	.	TRBD1	16	CASSPDRVHYNSPLHF	TGTGCCAGCTCACCGGACAGGGTCCACTATAATTCACCCCTCCACTTT
TRBV28	TRBJ2-7	once	TRBD2	12	CASSPGLREQYF	TGTGCCAGCAGCCCGGGACTACGGGAGCAGTACTTC
TRBV7-2	TRBJ2-2	.	TRBD2	15	CASSLREGRTGELFF	TGTGCCAGCAGCTTAAGGGAGGGGCGAACCGGGGAGCTGTTTTTT
TRBV28	TRBJ1-2	.	TRBD1	17	CATERQQNRGRVYGYTF	TGTGCCACCGAACGACAACAGAACAGGGGGCGCGTCTATGGCTACACCTTC
TRBV7-2	TRBJ2-3	.	.	14	CASGRGSSTDTQYF	TGTGCCAGCGGCCGGGGCAGCAGCACAGATACGCAGTATTTT
TRBV7-2	TRBJ1-2	.	TRBD1	16	CASSSIDRGLSGGYTF	TGTGCCAGCAGCTCTATAGACAGGGGCCTAAGTGGAGGCTACACCTTC
TRBV7-9	TRBJ2-7	few	.	13	CASSFQGLYEQYF	TGTGCCAGCAGCTTCCAGGGCCTCTACGAGCAGTACTTC
TRBV29-1	TRBJ2-4	.	.	15	CSVDWVMGAKNIQYF	TGCAGCGTTGACTGGGTAATGGGAGCCAAAAACATTCAGTACTTC
TRBV7-2	TRBJ1-4	few	.	13	CASSQGEREKLFF	TGTGCCAGCAGCCAGGGTGAAAGGGAAAAACTGTTTTTT
TRBV7-6	TRBJ1-2	.	.	15	CASSLRGGSNYGYTF	TGTGCCAGCAGCTTAAGGGGCGGCTCTAACTATGGCTACACCTTC
TRBV6-4	TRBJ2-1	once	.	15	CASSDRAGSYNEQFF	TGTGCCAGCAGTGATAGGGCGGGCTCCTACAATGAGCAGTTCTTC
TRBV5-6	TRBJ1-1	.	TRBD1	13	CASSRPTGAYAFF	TGTGCCAGCAGCCGCCCGACAGGGGCTTATGCTTTCTTT
TRBV5-1	TRBJ2-5	.	.	15	CASSPAERTPETQYF	TGCGCCAGCAGCCCCGCCGAACGTACCCCGGAGACCCAGTACTTC
TRBV6-6	TRBJ1-1	.	TRBD1	16	CASSTDRGSANTEAFF	TGTGCCAGCAGTACCGACAGGGGATCAGCGAACACTGAAGCTTTCTTT
TRBV4-1	TRBJ2-7	.	TRBD1	15	CASSHEHGQGYEQYF	TGCGCCAGCAGCCACGAACACGGACAGGGTTACGAGCAGTACTTC
TRBV28	TRBJ2-5	.	.	13	CASSLASLETQYF	TGTGCCAGCAGCTTGGCAAGCCTAGAGACCCAGTACTTC
TRBV5-1	TRBJ1-1	.	.	14	CASGVQGGSTEAFF	TGCGCCAGCGGGGTACAGGGAGGGAGCACTGAAGCTTTCTTT
TRBV29-1	TRBJ2-6	.	.	16	CSVGKEGRSGANVLTF	TGCAGCGTTGGGAAGGAGGGACGGTCTGGGGCCAACGTCCTGACTTTC
TRBV7-2	TRBJ2-1	.	TRBD1	17	CASSPRGGDRNYNEQFF	TGTGCCAGCAGCCCACGGGGTGGGGACAGAAATTACAATGAGCAGTTCTTC
TRBV27	TRBJ1-1	.	TRBD1	15	CASSPGQGFGAEAFF	TGTGCCAGCAGTCCCGGACAGGGTTTCGGCGCTGAAGCTTTCTTT
TRBV19	TRBJ1-1	.	.	15	CATSPFLKTFTEAFF	TGTGCCACCAGCCCATTTTTGAAGACTTTCACTGAAGCTTTCTTT
TRBV7-9	TRBJ2-3	.	.	14	CASSLGQGADTQYF	TGTGCCAGCAGCCTGGGACAAGGAGCAGATACGCAGTATTTT
TRBV6-6	TRBJ1-1	.	.	11	CATQKNTEAFF	TGTGCCACCCAGAAGAACACTGAAGCTTTCTTT
TRBV6-6	TRBJ2-7	.	.	10	CASRNGLVTF	TGTGCCAGCAGGAATGGTCTGGTAACCTTC
TRBV18	TRBJ1-2	.	TRBD1	14	CASSVDRGMGGYTF	TGTGCCAGCTCAGTCGACAGGGGAATGGGCGGCTACACCTTC
TRBV30	TRBJ1-6	.	.	13	CAWAGTGITPLHF	TGTGCCTGGGCAGGAACAGGGATTACACCCCTCCACTTT
TRBV5-1	TRBJ2-5	.	.	15	CASSPGFRGEETQYF	TGCGCCAGCAGCCCTGGGTTTAGAGGGGAAGAGACCCAGTACTTC
TRBV15	TRBJ2-3	once	.	15	CATSRDRLTTDTQYF	TGTGCCACCAGCAGAGATCGGCTCACCACAGATACGCAGTATTTT
TRBV6-6	TRBJ1-2	.	TRBD1	16	CASSNQRDRVIAGYTF	TGTGCCAGCAGTAATCAACGGGACAGGGTAATTGCTGGCTACACCTTC
TRBV28	TRBJ2-1	.	TRBD1	14	CASMGQPLYNEQFF	TGTGCCAGCATGGGACAGCCTCTGTACAATGAGCAGTTCTTC
TRBV7-2	TRBJ1-1	.	.	13	CASSLVRDTEAFF	TGTGCCAGCAGCTTAGTCCGGGACACTGAAGCTTTCTTT
TRBV7-9	TRBJ1-1	few	.	14	CASSASRGNTEAFF	TGTGCCAGCAGCGCAAGTCGGGGGAACACTGAAGCTTTCTTT
TRBV6-5	TRBJ1-1	.	.	13	CASSSGLIGGAFF	TGTGCCAGCAGTTCAGGGTTGATAGGTGGAGCTTTCTTT
TRBV5-1	TRBJ1-4	.	.	17	CASSLVGQIATNEKLFF	TGCGCCAGCAGCTTGGTTGGGCAAATCGCAACTAATGAAAAACTGTTTTTT
TRBV7-2	TRBJ1-3	.	TRBD1	17	CASSKGQAFSSGNTIYF	TGTGCCAGCAGCAAGGGACAGGCCTTTAGCTCTGGAAACACCATATATTTT
TRBV19	TRBJ2-2	.	TRBD2	16	CASSIWASRGAGELFF	TGTGCCAGTAGTATTTGGGCGTCTCGGGGGGCCGGGGAGCTGTTTTTT
TRBV18	TRBJ2-5	.	.	13	CASSPGVRETQYF	TGTGCCAGCTCACCAGGGGTTAGAGAGACCCAGTACTTC